The 10 T cell receptor beta chains in this list originate from one sample, sequenced in a study of T cell repertoires in cytomegalovirus infection. One entry per CDR3 protein results from TCRdb running MiXCR on the reads. The profile shows around 100,000 distinct CDR3 sequences, about 17% of them singletons. Sample: PBMCs. These receptors all stem from a human donor in good health (CMV status not recorded). Some clones in this sample may be carry-over from other donors' samples.

This clonotype was observed a handful of times. The chain carries TRBV2 and TRBJ2-5; D uncertain. Germline V gene data show CDR1 as SNHLY and CDR2 as FYNNEI. Trimming shortened V by 1 base and J by 2 bases, and 11 bases separated the two germline ends. The CDR3 length is 15 residues. The CDR3: CASSEEISWQETQYF. The CDR3 DNA reads as TGTGCCAGCAGTGAAGAGATCAGTTGGCAAGAGACCCAGTACTTC.

CDR3 amino acids: CASSQGSTKETQYF. The CDR3 DNA follows: TGTGCCAGCAGCCAAGGGAGTACGAAAGAGACCCAGTACTTC. The chain links TRBV3-1 to TRBJ2-5; D unresolved. The ends were cut back, 1 base at V and 3 bases at J, with 9 bases in the middle. In germline, CDR1 is LGHDT, CDR2 YNNKEL (reference sequence). The CDR3 has 14 residues.

This clonotype has at least ten counts. The chain has TRBV7-2 and TRBJ2-2, with D possibly TRBD2 on 7 matching bases. CDR1 SGHTA and CDR2 FQGNSA come from the germline V gene. The CDR3 spans 17 residues. The V and J ends lost 1 base and 7 bases respectively, with 19 bases between them. CDR3 bases: TGTGCCAGCAGCTTAGTCGGGCGGCGGGGGCGAAGCGGGGAGCTGTTTTTT. This gives the protein CASSLVGRRGRSGELFF.

The V and J genes are TRBV19 and TRBJ1-5; D is undetermined. V was trimmed by 7 bases and J by 7 bases, leaving 17 bases between them. The CDR3 extends over 14 amino acids. Germline CDR1 is LNHDA and CDR2 is SQIVND (reference sequence). The CDR3 coding sequence is TGTGCCAGTACCAATTTCGCGACCGAACAGCCCCAGCATTTT. Translated, it gives CASTNFATEQPQHF.

In this sample, this clonotype turned up many times. The chain links TRBV7-2 to TRBJ2-3; D remains ambiguous. The CDR3 covers 13 residues. The V and J ends lost 5 bases and 4 bases respectively, with 10 bases between them. Germline lookup yields CDR1 SGHTA and CDR2 FQGNSA. The CDR3 DNA follows: TGTGCCAGCAGCCAGTACCCGGCAGATACGCAGTATTTT. Protein sequence: CASSQYPADTQYF. The full variable domain, in which reference TRBV7-2 and TRBJ2-3 provide the parts outside the CDR3, is GAGVSQSPSNKVTEKGKDVELRCDPISGHTALYWYRQSLGQGLEFLIYFQGNSAPDKSGLPSDRFSAERTGGSVSTLTIQRTQQEDSAVYLCASSQYPADTQYFGPGTRLTVL.

In its sample, this clonotype was seen many times. CDR3: CASSTTSGGMYEQYF. The CDR3 nucleotides read TGTGCCAGCAGCACCACTAGCGGGGGGATGTACGAGCAGTACTTC. The chain is built from TRBV7-2 and TRBJ2-7; TRBD2 agrees at 12 bases. The V gene end was trimmed by 5 bases and the J gene end by 4 bases; junction bases not matched to a gene: 6. CDR3 length: 15 amino acids. Germline V lookup: CDR1 SGHTA, CDR2 FQGNSA.

As to this clonotype: A much larger clone differs by one base, so this may be a read error. The V gene is TRBV6-5, the J gene TRBJ1-5, with D unresolved. The germline V and J ends were trimmed by 7 bases and 4 bases, with 11 bases remaining between them. Germline values: CDR1 MNHEY, CDR2 SVGAGI. This CDR3 has 13 residues. The CDR3, as DNA: TGTGCCAGCACAACCTCGTTGAATCAGCCCCAGCATTTT. Translation: CASTTSLNQPQHF.

This clonotype was observed at least ten times. The chain is built from TRBV2 and TRBJ2-1, with TRBD2 identical over 14 bases. CDR1 SNHLY and CDR2 FYNNEI come from the germline V gene. Trimming removed 3 bases from V and 6 bases from J; junction bases left unmatched: 1. The CDR3 is 15 residues long. The DNA for the CDR3 is TGTGCCAGCAGTGAGGGACTAGCGGGGGTCAATGAGCAGTTCTTC. This translates into CASSEGLAGVNEQFF.

V usage is TRBV27 and J usage is TRBJ1-6; weak D call: TRBD1 (5 bases). CDR3 size: 16 residues. CDR1 is MNHEY and CDR2 is SMNVEV in the germline V gene (reference sequence). Trimming removed 2 bases from V and 0 bases from J, with 8 bases in between. The CDR3 DNA is TGTGCCAGCAGTTTACGGGGGAACTCCTATAATTCACCCCTCCACTTT. Amino acids: CASSLRGNSYNSPLHF.

The rearrangement joins TRBV4-2 to TRBJ2-1; 13 nucleotides line up with TRBD2. CDR1 LGHNA and CDR2 YNFKEQ come from the germline V gene. Unmatched junction bases numbered 11, after V lost 0 bases and J lost 6 bases. The CDR3 runs 19 residues. CDR3 in amino acids: CASSQDLLAGGIGINEQFF. DNA for the CDR3: TGTGCCAGCAGCCAAGATCTACTAGCGGGGGGGATCGGTATCAATGAGCAGTTCTTC.